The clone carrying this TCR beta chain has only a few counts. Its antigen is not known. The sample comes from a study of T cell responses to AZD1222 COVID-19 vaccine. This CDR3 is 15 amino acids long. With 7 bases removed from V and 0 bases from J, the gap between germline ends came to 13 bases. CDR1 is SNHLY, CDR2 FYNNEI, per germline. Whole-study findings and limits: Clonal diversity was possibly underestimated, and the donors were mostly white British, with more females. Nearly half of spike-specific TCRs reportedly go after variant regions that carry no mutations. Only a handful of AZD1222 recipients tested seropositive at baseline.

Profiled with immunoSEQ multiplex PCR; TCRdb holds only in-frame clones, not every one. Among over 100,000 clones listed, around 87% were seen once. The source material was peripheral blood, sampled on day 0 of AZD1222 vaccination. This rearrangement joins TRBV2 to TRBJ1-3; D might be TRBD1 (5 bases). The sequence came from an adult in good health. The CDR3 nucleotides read TGTGCCAGCACCCGAGGGACCTTCTCTGGAAACACCATATATTTT. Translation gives CASTRGTFSGNTIYF.